This entry lists 31 T cell receptor beta chains sequenced from one sample in a study of blood T cell repertoires in COVID-19 (TCRdb year 2020). Receptor amplification or capture employed the immunoSEQ multiplex PCR assay. In its TCRdb copy, this immuneACCESS table keeps in-frame sequences only and misses some clones. Where compared with another copy, unresolved V genes explain less than half of these, and the others have no known cause. This sample is represented by around 230,000 clones; around nine tenths of them were singletons. The leading ten clones occupy 3.5% to 4% of the sample. Sequencing was done on a sample of PBMCs or T cells enriched from blood (not recorded which). The receptors derive from a woman younger than 45 with acute COVID-19.

The rearrangement joins TRBV4-3 to TRBJ1-1; 7 nucleotides line up with TRBD1. Germline V gives CDR1 LGHNA, CDR2 YSLEER. The CDR3 extends over 19 amino acids. The ends lost 0 bases at V and 0 bases at J; junction bases unmatched: 13. For the CDR3, the DNA is TGCGCCAGCAGCCAAGATGGAGGGGGCCGAAGCCGTATGAACACTGAAGCTTTCTTT. Residues: CASSQDGGGRSRMNTEAFF.

The chain carries TRBV7-2 and TRBJ1-6, with D unclear. The V end was cut by 5 bases, the J end by 3 bases, with 5 bases between. Germline V gene lookup returns CDR1 SGHTA and CDR2 FQGNSA. The CDR3 has 13 amino acids. CDR3 region: CASSVLYNSPLHF. The CDR3 DNA follows: TGTGCCAGCAGCGTCCTCTATAATTCACCCCTCCACTTT.

The CDR3 DNA follows: TGTGCCAGCAGCTTAGGACGGGGGGAGCAGCCCCAGCATTTT. It specifies CASSLGRGEQPQHF. The V call is TRBV7-8, the J call TRBJ1-5; D is perhaps TRBD1 (5 bases). CDR1 is SGHVS and CDR2 is FQNEAQ in the germline V gene. The CDR3 loop spans 14 amino acids. The V gene lost 1 base and the J gene lost 7 bases, with 11 bases spanning the gap.

The chain employs TRBV18 and TRBJ2-1; 14 bases are shared with TRBD2. The length of the CDR3 is 17 residues. V was pared by 2 bases and J by 8 bases, with 8 bases of the junction left unmatched. From germline, CDR1 is KGHSH and CDR2 LQKENI. The CDR3 DNA is TGTGCCAGCTCACCATCCCGTCCGGGACTAGCGGGAGATGAGCAGTTCTTC. This translates into CASSPSRPGLAGDEQFF.

The J gene is TRBJ1-5, the V gene TRBV18, with unresolved D. CDR1 KGHSH and CDR2 LQKENI come from the germline V gene. V lost 3 bases and J 7 bases, leaving 13 bases between the germline ends. The length of the CDR3 is 14 residues. The DNA for the CDR3 is TGTGCCAGCTCACCGGGAGGGTATGGACAGCCCCAGCATTTT. It is translated as CASSPGGYGQPQHF.

About this clone: The same CDR3 arises from other DNA sequences in this sample as well. The rearrangement links TRBV5-1 to TRBJ2-7; D gene unclear. The germline CDR1 and CDR2 sequences are SGHRS and YFSETQ. This CDR3 has 13 residues. V was trimmed by 1 base and J by 0 bases, leaving 5 bases between them. The CDR3 loop reads CASSLTGSYEQYF. CDR3 nucleotide sequence: TGCGCCAGCAGCTTGACTGGCTCCTACGAGCAGTACTTC.

The genes are TRBV20-1 and TRBJ1-2; 7 bases are a match to TRBD1. Germline V CDR1 and CDR2: DFQATT, SNEGSKA (reference sequence). Trimming cost V 3 bases and J 6 bases; bases outside gene matches: 10. There are 14 residues in the CDR3. This CDR3 reads CSASPQTGLDGYTF. Here the CDR3 DNA reads TGCAGTGCTAGTCCCCAGACAGGGTTGGATGGCTACACCTTC.

V and J are TRBV6-5 and TRBJ1-2; 9 bases map to TRBD1. V trimming: 2 bases; J trimming: 0 bases; junction bases outside the gene matches: 1. Germline V CDR1 and CDR2: MNHEY, SVGAGI. There are 15 residues in the CDR3. CDR3 region: CASSYRQGANYGYTF. In DNA, the CDR3 is TGTGCCAGCAGTTACCGACAGGGGGCTAACTATGGCTACACCTTC.

The gene calls are TRBV10-3 and TRBJ1-4, with TRBD1 matching over 9 bases. The CDR3 has 16 amino acids. V was pared by 5 bases and J by 4 bases, with 8 bases of the junction left unmatched. Germline CDR1 reads ENHRY; CDR2 reads SYGVKD. The CDR3 region has the DNA TGTGCCATCAGTCCGGGACAGGGTAGTAATAATGAAAAACTGTTTTTT. Amino acid sequence: CAISPGQGSNNEKLFF.

The chain joins TRBV5-1 to TRBJ2-1, with D maybe TRBD1 (5 bases). V was clipped by 4 bases and J by 4 bases, with 9 bases between them. Per the germline V gene, CDR1 is SGHRS and CDR2 is YFSETQ. CDR3 length: 13 amino acids. This CDR3 reads CASSLGLYNEQFF. The CDR3 DNA reads as TGCGCCAGCAGCCTGGGGCTTTACAATGAGCAGTTCTTC.

The gene calls are TRBV5-5 and TRBJ1-1; 7 nucleotides agree with TRBD1. This CDR3 is 14 amino acids long. Germline CDR1 is SGHKS and CDR2 is YYEKEE (reference sequence). V gave up 4 bases and J gave up 6 bases; unmatched junction bases: 9. In DNA form, the CDR3 reads TGTGCCAGCAGCGTACAGGGGACCGCAGCTGAAGCTTTCTTT. Translated, it gives CASSVQGTAAEAFF. The entire variable domain, with the rest obtained from reference TRBV5-5 and TRBJ1-1, is as follows: DAGVTQSPTHLIKTRGQQVTLRCSPISGHKSVSWYQQVLGQGPQFIFQYYEKEERGRGNFPDRFSARQFPNYSSELNVNALLLGDSALYLCASSVQGTAAEAFFGQGTRLTVV.

The chain combines TRBV6-5 with TRBJ2-3, with D uncertain. V shed 4 bases and J shed 2 bases, with 13 bases lying between them. The CDR3 extends over 15 amino acids. Germline CDR1 MNHEY, CDR2 SVGAGI. CDR3 nucleotides: TGTGCCAGCAGTTCGGAGACTTCCCCCACAGATACGCAGTATTTT. It translates to CASSSETSPTDTQYF.

This chain joins TRBV6-1 and TRBJ2-7; TRBD2 agrees at 8 bases. V shed 4 bases, J shed 2 bases, and the junction held 7 bases outside the gene matches. Per the germline V gene, CDR1 is MNHNS and CDR2 is SASEGT. This CDR3 region has 15 residues. The CDR3 region has the DNA TGTGCCAGCAGTGGAGCGGGACTAGGGGCCTACGAGCAGTACTTC. It is translated as CASSGAGLGAYEQYF.

The chain recombines TRBV7-2 with TRBJ1-5; a possible D gene is TRBD1 (6 bases). This CDR3 contains 15 residues. CDR1 and CDR2 (germline): SGHTA, FQGNSA. Between the trimmed V and J ends, which lost 5 bases and 4 bases, there was a span of 15 bases. CDR3 nucleotide sequence: TGTGCCAGCAGCGCCAGAGGGGACACTAATCAGCCCCAGCATTTT. Translating gives CASSARGDTNQPQHF.

The chain joins TRBV9 to TRBJ2-2, with D tentatively TRBD1 (5 bases). This CDR3 has 16 residues. CDR1 SGDLS and CDR2 YYNGEE come from the germline V gene. Trimming removed 0 bases at V and 7 bases at J, with 16 bases between. CDR3 sequence reads: CASSVGSSGIHGELFF. In nucleotides, the CDR3 is TGTGCCAGCAGCGTAGGAAGTTCAGGGATACACGGGGAGCTGTTTTTT.

V gene TRBV30 combines with J gene TRBJ1-5; TRBD1 might be the D (6 bases). The V end lost 2 bases, the J end lost 6 bases, and 8 bases lay between the germline ends. The CDR3 has 12 residues. CDR1 and CDR2 (germline): GTSNPN, SVGIG (reference sequence). The CDR3 DNA is TGTGCCTGGAGTACAGGGAGTCAGCCCCAGCATTTT. Its translation: CAWSTGSQPQHF.

This chain links TRBV10-1 with TRBJ1-4; 7 nucleotides agree with TRBD1. Germline V gene lookup returns CDR1 WNHNN and CDR2 SYGVQD (reference sequence). With V trimmed by 2 bases and J by 3 bases, 3 bases remained unmatched. CDR3 length equals 15 residues. The CDR3 DNA is TGCGCCAGCAGTGAGGGGACAGCTTCTAATGAAAAACTGTTTTTT. Translating gives CASSEGTASNEKLFF.

The chain has TRBV10-3 and TRBJ1-1; weak D call: TRBD1 (5 bases). Germline lookup yields CDR1 ENHRY and CDR2 SYGVKD. The CDR3 contains 14 residues. Trimming took off 0 bases at V and 5 bases at J, with 10 bases between the two ends. Here the CDR3 reads CAISESAGKTEAFF. As DNA, the CDR3 is TGTGCCATCAGTGAGTCGGCAGGGAAGACTGAAGCTTTCTTT.

J is TRBJ1-3 and V is TRBV2; no reliable D call. The length of the CDR3 is 17 residues. The germline V gene has CDR1 SNHLY and CDR2 FYNNEI. The V end lost 4 bases, the J end lost 2 bases, and 18 bases lay between the germline ends. CDR3: CASSGEQHSRPGNTIYF. CDR3 bases: TGTGCCAGCAGTGGAGAGCAGCACAGTCGACCTGGAAACACCATATATTTT.

This rearrangement joins TRBV4-3 to TRBJ1-1; no clear D. V lost 5 bases and J lost 4, with 5 bases in between. Per germline, CDR1 LGHNA and CDR2 YSLEER. The CDR3 contains 11 residues. The CDR3 reads CASSAGTEAFF. In DNA, the CDR3 is TGCGCCAGCAGCGCAGGCACTGAAGCTTTCTTT.

This clone was picked up a small number of times. V usage is TRBV27 and J usage is TRBJ2-5, with D unresolved. Trimming pared 1 base from V and 2 bases from J, leaving 14 bases between. CDR1 MNHEY and CDR2 SMNVEV come from the germline V gene (reference sequence). The CDR3 totals 16 residues. The CDR3 region has the DNA TGTGCCAGCAGTTTATGGGTTTCGACTGTTCAAGAGACCCAGTACTTC. Protein sequence: CASSLWVSTVQETQYF.

This clone was observed many times. This chain connects TRBV28 to TRBJ1-5, with 7 bases that match TRBD1. Germline values: CDR1 MDHEN, CDR2 SYDVKM. The CDR3 runs to 15 residues. Losses at the gene ends were 2 bases for V and 0 bases for J; bases not matched to a gene: 1. CDR3 sequence reads: CASSLGTDSNQPQHF. The CDR3 region has the DNA TGTGCCAGCAGTTTAGGGACAGATAGCAATCAGCCCCAGCATTTT.

This clone was detected once. The chain joins TRBV24-1 to TRBJ1-1; the D gene is possibly TRBD1 (5 bases). Germline lookup yields CDR1 KGHDR and CDR2 SFDVKD. V was shortened by 12 bases and J by 4 bases, with 29 bases between the two germline ends. This CDR3 contains 17 residues. CDR3 loop: CAAHQIPTGLAGTEAFF. The CDR3 bases are TGTGCCGCCCACCAAATACCGACGGGACTCGCAGGCACTGAAGCTTTCTTT.

This rearrangement joins TRBV19 to TRBJ2-1, with D possibly matching TRBD2 (6 bases). The V end lost 6 bases, the J end lost 0 bases, and 12 bases lay between the germline ends. Germline V gene data show CDR1 as LNHDA and CDR2 as SQIVND (reference sequence). There are 15 residues in the CDR3. CDR3 nucleotides: TGTGCCAGTAGGGGCGGGATGAGCTCCTACAATGAGCAGTTCTTC. Translation gives CASRGGMSSYNEQFF.

This chain joins TRBV4-1 and TRBJ1-2; a possible D gene is TRBD1 (6 bases). This CDR3 spans 13 amino acids. Deletions cut 5 bases from V and 7 bases from J, with 14 bases between. Germline values: CDR1 MGHRA, CDR2 YSYEKL. DNA for the CDR3: TGCGCCAGCAGCGAACAGGGAGTTTCTGGCTACACCTTC. Its translation is CASSEQGVSGYTF.

The chain recombines TRBV9 with TRBJ1-1; D is possibly TRBD1 (5 bases). Trimming removed 2 bases from V and 5 bases from J, with 16 bases in between. Germline CDR1 and CDR2: SGDLS and YYNGEE. The length of the CDR3 is 15 residues. CDR3 DNA: TGTGCCAGCAGCGTTAAGGGTCGGGGGAAAACTGAAGCTTTCTTT. Its protein is CASSVKGRGKTEAFF.

This sequence joins TRBV7-9 and TRBJ1-5; TRBD1 matches 9 bases. CDR1 is SEHNR and CDR2 is FQNEAQ in the germline V gene (reference sequence). V was pared by 5 bases and J by 3 bases, with 5 bases of the junction left unmatched. The CDR3 totals 15 residues. For the CDR3, the DNA is TGTGCCAGCAGCCGGACAGGGGCGGACAATCAGCCCCAGCATTTT. Its translation is CASSRTGADNQPQHF.

The gene calls are TRBV9 and TRBJ2-1; TRBD2 is a possible D gene (5 bases). CDR1 is SGDLS and CDR2 is YYNGEE in the germline V gene. The V gene lost 0 bases and the J gene lost 4 bases, with 11 bases spanning the gap. The CDR3 sequence is 15 residues long. The DNA for the CDR3 is TGTGCCAGCAGCGTAGGCCCCCCGGGATACAATGAGCAGTTCTTC. This translates into CASSVGPPGYNEQFF.

The V call is TRBV27, the J call TRBJ2-7; 9 bases line up with TRBD2. Germline trimming cut 1 base from V and 4 bases from J; bases unmatched to any gene: 5. CDR1 is MNHEY and CDR2 is SMNVEV in the germline V gene (reference sequence). The CDR3 is 15 residues long. For the CDR3, the DNA is TGTGCCAGCAGTTTATTCGGGACTAGCCCTTACGAGCAGTACTTC. Residues: CASSLFGTSPYEQYF.

The chain has TRBV28 and TRBJ1-1, with a possible D match to TRBD1 (6 bases). V was pared by 11 bases and J by 2 bases, with 12 bases between. The CDR3 consists of 12 residues. CDR1 is MDHEN and CDR2 is SYDVKM in the germline V gene. Here the CDR3 DNA reads TGTGCCGGGGTGACAGGCAACACTGAAGCTTTCTTT. The encoded protein is CAGVTGNTEAFF.

The chain combines TRBV3-1 (or the pseudogene TRBV3-2) with TRBJ1-4; D remains ambiguous. Germline assignment: CDR1 LGHDT and CDR2 YNNKEL (reference sequence). The CDR3 loop spans 13 amino acids. Trimming stripped 3 bases from V and 8 bases from J, with 10 bases between. The CDR3 nucleotides read TGTGCCAGCAGCCAGGCAGGCGGGGAAAAACTGTTTTTT. Its protein product is CASSQAGGEKLFF.